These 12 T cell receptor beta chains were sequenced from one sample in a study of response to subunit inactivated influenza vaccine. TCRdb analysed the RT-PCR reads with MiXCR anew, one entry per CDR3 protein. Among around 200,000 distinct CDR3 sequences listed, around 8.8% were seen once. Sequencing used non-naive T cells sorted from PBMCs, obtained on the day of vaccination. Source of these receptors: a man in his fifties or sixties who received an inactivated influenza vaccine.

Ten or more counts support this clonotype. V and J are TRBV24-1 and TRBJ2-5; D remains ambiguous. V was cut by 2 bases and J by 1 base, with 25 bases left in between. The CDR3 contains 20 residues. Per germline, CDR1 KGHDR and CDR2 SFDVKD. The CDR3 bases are TGTGCCACCAGTGATTCGTTTAGTGGGCGGCTTACAAGTTTCCAAGAGACCCAGTACTTC. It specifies CATSDSFSGRLTSFQETQYF.

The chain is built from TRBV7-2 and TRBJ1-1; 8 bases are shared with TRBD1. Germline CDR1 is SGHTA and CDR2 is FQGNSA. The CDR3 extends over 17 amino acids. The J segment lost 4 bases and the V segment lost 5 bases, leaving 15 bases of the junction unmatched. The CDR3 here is CASSHFLGTGQSTEAFF. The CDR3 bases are TGTGCCAGCAGCCACTTTTTAGGGACAGGACAAAGCACTGAAGCTTTCTTT.

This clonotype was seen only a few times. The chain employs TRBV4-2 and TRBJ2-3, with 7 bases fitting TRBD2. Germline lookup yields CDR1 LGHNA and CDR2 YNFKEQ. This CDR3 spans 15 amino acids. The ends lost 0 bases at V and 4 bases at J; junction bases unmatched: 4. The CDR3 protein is CASSQDWEGSDTQYF. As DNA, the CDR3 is TGTGCCAGCAGCCAAGATTGGGAGGGATCAGATACGCAGTATTTT.

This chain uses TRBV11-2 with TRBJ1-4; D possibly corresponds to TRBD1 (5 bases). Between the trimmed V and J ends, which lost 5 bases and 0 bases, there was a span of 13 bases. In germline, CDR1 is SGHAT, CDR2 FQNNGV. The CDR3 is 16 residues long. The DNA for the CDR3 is TGTGCCAGCAGCAACTACGGGGGGTCAACTAATGAAAAACTGTTTTTT. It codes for CASSNYGGSTNEKLFF.

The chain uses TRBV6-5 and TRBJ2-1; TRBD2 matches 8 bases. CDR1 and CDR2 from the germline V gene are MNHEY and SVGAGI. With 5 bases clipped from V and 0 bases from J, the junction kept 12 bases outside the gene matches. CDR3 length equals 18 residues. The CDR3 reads CASSGPNSGVSSYNEQFF. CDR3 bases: TGTGCCAGCAGTGGGCCGAATAGCGGGGTGAGCTCCTACAATGAGCAGTTCTTC.

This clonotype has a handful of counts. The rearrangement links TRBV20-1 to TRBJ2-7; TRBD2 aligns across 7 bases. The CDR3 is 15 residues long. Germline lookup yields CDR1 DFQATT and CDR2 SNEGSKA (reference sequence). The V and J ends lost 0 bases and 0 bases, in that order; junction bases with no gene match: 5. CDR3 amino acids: CSARDSGGFSYEQYF. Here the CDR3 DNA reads TGCAGTGCTAGAGATTCGGGGGGTTTCTCCTACGAGCAGTACTTC.

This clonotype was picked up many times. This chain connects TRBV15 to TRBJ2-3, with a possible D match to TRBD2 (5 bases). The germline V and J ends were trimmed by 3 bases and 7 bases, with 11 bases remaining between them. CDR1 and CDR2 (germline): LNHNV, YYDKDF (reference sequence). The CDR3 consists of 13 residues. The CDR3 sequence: CATSREAVYTQYF. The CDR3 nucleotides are TGTGCCACCAGCAGGGAGGCAGTATATACGCAGTATTTT.

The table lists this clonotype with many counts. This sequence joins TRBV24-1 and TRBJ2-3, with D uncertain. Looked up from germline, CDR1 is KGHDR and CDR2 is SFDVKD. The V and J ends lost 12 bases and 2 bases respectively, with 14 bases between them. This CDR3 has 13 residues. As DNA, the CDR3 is TGTGCCGCCAAAGACATCTACACAGATACGCAGTATTTT. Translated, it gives CAAKDIYTDTQYF.

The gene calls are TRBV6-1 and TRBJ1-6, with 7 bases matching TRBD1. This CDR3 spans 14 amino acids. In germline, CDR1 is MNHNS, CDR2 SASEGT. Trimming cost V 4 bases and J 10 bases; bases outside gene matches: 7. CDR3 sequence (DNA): TGTGCCAGCAGTGCCCGGGACAGTAAATCACCCCTCCACTTT. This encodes CASSARDSKSPLHF.

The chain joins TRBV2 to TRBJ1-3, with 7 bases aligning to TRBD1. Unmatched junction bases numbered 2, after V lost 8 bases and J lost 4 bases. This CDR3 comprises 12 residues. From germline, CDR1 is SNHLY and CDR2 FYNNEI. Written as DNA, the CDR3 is TGTGCCAGCGGGACAGACGGAAACACCATATATTTT. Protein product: CASGTDGNTIYF.

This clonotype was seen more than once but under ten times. The CDR3 is CASSPKVPGQNHYEQYF. CDR3 nucleotides: TGTGCCAGCTCACCGAAGGTTCCGGGACAGAACCACTACGAGCAGTACTTC. V and J are TRBV18 and TRBJ2-7; 7 bases align to TRBD1. Trimming took 3 bases from V and 3 from J; bases not matched to a gene: 14. Germline V lookup: CDR1 KGHSH, CDR2 LQKENI. The length of the CDR3 is 17 residues.

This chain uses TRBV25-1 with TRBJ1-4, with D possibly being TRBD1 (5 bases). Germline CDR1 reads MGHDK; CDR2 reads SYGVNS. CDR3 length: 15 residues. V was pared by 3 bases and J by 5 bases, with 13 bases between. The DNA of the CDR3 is TGTGCCAGCAGTGAGTCCATGGGGACCAATGAAAAACTGTTTTTT. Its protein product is CASSESMGTNEKLFF.